The present T cell receptor beta chain was sequenced within a study of blood T cell repertoires in COVID-19 (dated by TCRdb to the early 2020s). Context from the whole study: Samples from collaborators originated in the United States, Italy and Spain and spanned both the acute and convalescent phases of COVID-19. The prospective study material was composed of cDNA or gDNA derived from T cells, B-cell-depleted T cells, or PBMCs. The dataset comprised deeply sampled blood TCRbeta repertoires from subjects exposed to, actively infected with, or recovered from COVID-19. A freely available public database, intended as a resource for researchers studying the immune response to SARS-CoV-2, is where the repertoires were released. Samples were obtained from the ongoing ImmuneRACE study (first 160 participants) and from over 1,000 subjects provided by 6 global collaborators. Nearly every sample came with metadata listing a de-identified subject ID, COVID-19 status, age in years and sex. Where available, HLA class I and class II types were obtained from metadata supplied by the sample provider rather than from assay-based typing.

The investigation overall reported the following: The amount of clinical and demographic metadata varied by source and participant and was provided uncurated.

A word on this clone: What this receptor recognizes is not known. Base qualities were left out, and no much larger clone turns up one base away.

TCRbeta CDR3 regions were amplified from genomic DNA using the immunoSEQ Assay, a bias-controlled multiplex PCR. In the authors' own workflow: Nucleated cell counts per sample were estimated from amplification of reference gene primers within the assay. To quantify the absolute abundance of each unique TCRbeta CDR3 rearrangement, sequence reads were collapsed and filtered. For each sample, productive Simpson clonality was calculated by taking the square root of Simpson's diversity index across productive rearrangements. TCRdb limited this immuneACCESS table to in-frame rearrangements with V and J called. A share of clones is missing; checked studies link under half to unresolved V genes, and the rest is unexplained. The V and J calls and clone size are taken from that table; D and trimming were inferred from the DNA. The table for this sample lists around 200,000 clones; roughly 84% of them were counted only once. In total, the top ten clones hold roughly 2% of the sample.

From a lookup of the germline V gene (reference sequence), CDR1 and CDR2 are LGHDT and YNNKEL. Trimming costs V 10 bases and J 6 bases, and their ends lie 28 bases apart. Reading from cysteine to phenylalanine, the CDR3 counts 16 amino acids. Only the CDR3 portion is preserved as DNA: 48 bases, with reading frame beginning at the first base. Each collaborating institution followed its own protocols to collect whole blood in K2EDTA tubes. For TCRbeta analysis, collaborators shipped samples in one of three forms: frozen whole blood, isolated PBMCs, or DNA extracted from either of those sample types. The V gene is TRBV3-1 (or the pseudogene TRBV3-2) and the J gene is TRBJ2-7, with a weak D call of TRBD1 (6 bases match). The receptor was isolated from a man aged 40-55 years with active or convalescent COVID-19. The sequencing sample was made of peripheral blood. The sequenced DNA is TGTGCCACCAACCCGGGGATTTTGGGGGCCACGGGCGAGCAGTACTTC. It encodes CATNPGILGATGEQYF.